A selection of T cell receptor beta chains follows, all from one sample in a study of regulatory T cells in long-lasting Graves disease. MiXCR was run by TCRdb on the multiplex PCR reads, yielding one entry per CDR3 protein. Of fewer than 550,000 distinct CDR3 sequences in the sample, about 16% are singletons; the top ten hold around a quarter. The same specimen was also included in a second study, on T cells in Graves' hyperthyroidism and ophthalmopathy.

Sequenced material: peripheral blood mononuclear cells (PBMCs), taken at new diagnosis, from a patient treated with antithyroid drugs. The receptors stem from a woman aged 35-65 years with Graves disease. The CDR3 runs from the conserved cysteine through the conserved F or W. Fields, in order: J gene, V gene, clone size, D gene, CDR3 DNA, CDR3 protein. The D gene is left open where the match is weak. Expanded clones are given a class, and other clones once, few, many or no size at all.

>TRBJ2-1|TRBV5-1|many|NA
TGCGCCAGCAGCTTGGGGCAGGGGCTTTCCTACAATGAGCAGTTCTTC
CASSLGQGLSYNEQFF
>TRBJ2-5|TRBV7-9|many|NA
TGTGCCAGCAGCTTAGGGCTTTACCAAGAGACCCAGTACTTC
CASSLGLYQETQYF
>TRBJ1-3|TRBV3-1|many|NA
TGTGCCAGCAGCCAAGGGAACTCTGGAAACACCATATATTTT
CASSQGNSGNTIYF
>TRBJ1-1|TRBV2|many|TRBD1
TGTGCCAGCAGTGAATCAGGGGGCTCGGCAGCTTTCTTT
CASSESGGSAAFF
>TRBJ1-1|TRBV29-1|NA|NA
TGCAGCGTTGAAGGGGGCGGGGGCCGCACTGAAGCTTTCTTT
CSVEGGGGRTEAFF
>TRBJ1-4|TRBV11-3|few|NA
TGTGCCAGCAGCCAAGAGGGAGGTAATGAAAAACTGTTTTTT
CASSQEGGNEKLFF
>TRBJ1-1|TRBV28|many|NA
TGTGCCAGCGGTACAGGGAACACTGAAGCTTTCTTT
CASGTGNTEAFF
>TRBJ1-1|TRBV27|NA|TRBD1
TGTGCCAGCGGAACCCCAGGGGGCGCACGGGTCTTCGGAGCTTTCTTT
CASGTPGGARVFGAFF
>TRBJ1-1|TRBV10-3|NA|TRBD1
TGTGCCGCCGCTCCGGGGGGCAGGGGGACTGAAGCTTTCTTT
CAAAPGGRGTEAFF
>TRBJ2-3|TRBV20-1|few|NA
TGCAGTGCTAGAGATCTGGTCGGTAACCCAGATACGCAGTATTTT
CSARDLVGNPDTQYF
>TRBJ1-5|TRBV2|many|TRBD1
TGTGCCAGCAGTTTCCCGGACAGGGGGCCTGGACAGCCCCAGCATTTT
CASSFPDRGPGQPQHF
>TRBJ2-2|TRBV4-2|NA|TRBD2
TGTGCCAGCAGCCAAGATCTAGGACTAGCGGGGGGTGGGGAGCTGTTTTTT
CASSQDLGLAGGGELFF
>TRBJ2-2|TRBV30|NA|TRBD1
TGTGCCTGGAGCGATGGGACAGGGGCTACCACCGGGGAGCTGTTTTTT
CAWSDGTGATTGELFF
>TRBJ2-2|TRBV5-1|NA|NA
TGTGCCAGCAGTGGGGGCAACGACACCGGGGAGCTGTTTTTT
CASSGGNDTGELFF
>TRBJ1-1|TRBV4-2|few|NA
TGTGCCAGCAGCCCTCACGGGGGGGAGAGTACTGAAGCTTTCTTT
CASSPHGGESTEAFF
>TRBJ2-2|TRBV6-5|few|TRBD2
TGTGCCAGCAGTTACTCTCGACCGGGGGGGCCCACCGGGGAGCTGTTTTTT
CASSYSRPGGPTGELFF
>TRBJ1-2|TRBV7-8|many|NA
TGTGCCAGCAGCGAGAACCCGACTCCCTATGGCTACACCTTC
CASSENPTPYGYTF
>TRBJ2-5|TRBV2|many|NA
TGTGCCAGCAGTCGGGATTCCGGGGCGGGAGAGACCCAGTACTTC
CASSRDSGAGETQYF
>TRBJ2-5|TRBV2|NA|NA
TGTGCCAGCAGTGGTCTAGCGCGCACCCAAGAGACCCAGTACTTC
CASSGLARTQETQYF
>TRBJ1-4|TRBV20-1|few|NA
TGCAGTGCTAGGACAGTCGCCGCAACTAATGAAAAACTGTTTTTT
CSARTVAATNEKLFF
>TRBJ1-1|TRBV13|many|NA
TGTGCCAGCAGCTCCAGGGCAACTGAAGCTTTCTTT
CASSSRATEAFF
>TRBJ1-3|TRBV5-1|NA|NA
TGCGCCAGCAGCGCCCAAACAGGGACTTCTGGAAACACCATATATTTT
CASSAQTGTSGNTIYF
>TRBJ1-1|TRBV6-2/TRBV6-3|few|NA
TGTGCCAGCAGCCGCCTGTGGGGGGGGGACACTGAAGCTTTCTTT
CASSRLWGGDTEAFF
>TRBJ2-3|TRBV19|few|TRBD2
TGTGCCAGTAGTATAGACCGGTTGGGGGGGAGCACAGATACGCAGTATTTT
CASSIDRLGGSTDTQYF
>TRBJ1-2|TRBV6-1|few|NA
TGTGCCAGCAGTGAAGCGCTGGGCGGCGTCCTCAGTGGCTACACCTTC
CASSEALGGVLSGYTF
>TRBJ2-7|TRBV3-1|many|TRBD1
TGTGCCAGCAGCCACCTCCGGGACAGGGGGACCTACGAGCAGTACTTC
CASSHLRDRGTYEQYF
>TRBJ1-5|TRBV2|many|NA
TGTGCCAGCGAAACCGACAGACTAAATAGCAATCAGCCCCAGCATTTT
CASETDRLNSNQPQHF
>TRBJ1-6|TRBV11-2|many|TRBD1
TGTGCCAGCAGGCTACCGGGACAGACCAATTCACCCCTCCACTTT
CASRLPGQTNSPLHF
>TRBJ2-5|TRBV12-3/TRBV12-4|few|NA
TGTGCCAGCAGTCTCCGGGGACTCCCGGATGGGGAGACCCAGTACTTC
CASSLRGLPDGETQYF
>TRBJ1-1|TRBV12-5|many|NA
TGTGCTAGTGGTTTGCCCCGACAGTTTTTCTTT
CASGLPRQFFF
>TRBJ1-5|TRBV6-1|NA|NA
TGTGCCAGCAGAAACAGCTATAGCAATCAGCCCCAGCATTTT
CASRNSYSNQPQHF
>TRBJ2-3|TRBV11-2|many|NA
TGTGCCAGCAGCTTAGGTGGGGGGCCTAGCACAGATACGCAGTATTTT
CASSLGGGPSTDTQYF
>TRBJ2-1|TRBV5-1|few|NA
TGCGCCAGCAGCTTGGGGGCCCGCGAGCAGTTCTTC
CASSLGAREQFF
>TRBJ2-2|TRBV3-1|NA|NA
TGTGCCAGCAGCTCCCGTGGCACCGGGGAGCTGTTTTTT
CASSSRGTGELFF
>TRBJ2-5|TRBV3-1|many|NA
TGTGCCAGCAGCCCCCGGCACCAAGAGACCCAGTACTTC
CASSPRHQETQYF
>TRBJ1-1|TRBV20-1|many|NA
TGCAGTGCTAGACCCCCAGGGTATTATACTGAAGCTTTCTTT
CSARPPGYYTEAFF
>TRBJ2-3|TRBV20-1|NA|TRBD2
TGCAGTGCTAGAGATCCTAGCGGGGGGGATACGCAGTATTTT
CSARDPSGGDTQYF
>TRBJ1-1|TRBV5-6|many|NA
TGTGCCAGCAGCTTGGCCTCCTTTGAAGCTTTCTTT
CASSLASFEAFF
>TRBJ2-1|TRBV11-2|NA|TRBD1
TGTGCCAGCAGCTCTAACCTAGAACAGGGGGTCCCCTACAATGAGCAGTTCTTC
CASSSNLEQGVPYNEQFF
>TRBJ2-5|TRBV4-1|NA|NA
TGCGCCAGCAGCCACCATCTTCCCCTTACAGGGAAATCACAAGAGACCCAGTACTTC
CASSHHLPLTGKSQETQYF
>TRBJ1-1|TRBV11-3|many|NA
TGTGCCAGCAGCTTATCCCACGACACGTTGTCGAACACTGAAGCTTTCTTT
CASSLSHDTLSNTEAFF